What follows describes a single TCR beta chain. What it binds is unknown. The authors ran a second PCR of roughly 6 to 11 cycles using a sample-barcoded 5' primer and a J-beta primer mix. A single record per CDR3 protein comes from TCRdb applying MiXCR to the 5' RACE reads. This table has about 940,000 distinct CDR3 sequences, around 46% appearing once. Germline CDR1 and CDR2: SGHTA and FQGNSA. V lost 5 bases and J lost 5, with 14 bases in between. The CDR3 spans 14 residues. These data are taken from a study of blood T cells in healthy people across ages. Findings of the study overall: In long-lived donors, naive CD4+ cell counts and diversity exceeded those of aged donors.

Sequencing used blood. The receptor was derived from a man aged 30 to 45 in good health. The rearrangement joins TRBV7-2 to TRBJ2-3; either TRBD1 or TRBD2 may fit D (5 bases each). CDR3 in DNA: TGTGCCAGCAGCCCGGGACGTCTGGGAGATACGCAGTATTTT. The encoded protein is CASSPGRLGDTQYF.